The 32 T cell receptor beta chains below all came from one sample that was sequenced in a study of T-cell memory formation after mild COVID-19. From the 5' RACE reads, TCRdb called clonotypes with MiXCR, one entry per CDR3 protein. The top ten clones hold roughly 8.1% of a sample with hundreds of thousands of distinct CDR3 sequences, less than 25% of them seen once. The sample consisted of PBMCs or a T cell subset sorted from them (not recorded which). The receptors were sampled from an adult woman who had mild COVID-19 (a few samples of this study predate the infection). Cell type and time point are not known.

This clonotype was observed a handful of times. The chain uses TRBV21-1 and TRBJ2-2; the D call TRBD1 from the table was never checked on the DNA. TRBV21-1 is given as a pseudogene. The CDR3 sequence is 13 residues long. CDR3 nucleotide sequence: TGTGCCAGCAGCAAAAGGGGGCGGAGGGAGCTGTTTTTT. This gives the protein CASSKRGRRELFF.

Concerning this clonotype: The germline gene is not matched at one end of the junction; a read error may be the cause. The CDR3 DNA sequence: TGTGCTAGCAGCGCCTATCCTAAAGGGGGGTTGGAGACCCAGTACTTC. Encoded protein: CASSAYPKGGLETQYF. The V and J genes are TRBV7-7 and TRBJ2-5; D may be TRBD1 or TRBD2 (6 bases each). The CDR3 has 16 residues. Per germline, CDR1 SSHAT and CDR2 FNYEAQ (reference sequence).

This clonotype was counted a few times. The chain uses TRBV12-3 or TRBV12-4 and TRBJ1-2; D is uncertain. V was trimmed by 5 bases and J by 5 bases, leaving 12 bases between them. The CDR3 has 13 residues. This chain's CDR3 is CASSISTEYGYTF. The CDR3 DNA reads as TGTGCCAGCAGTATTTCGACGGAGTATGGCTACACCTTC.

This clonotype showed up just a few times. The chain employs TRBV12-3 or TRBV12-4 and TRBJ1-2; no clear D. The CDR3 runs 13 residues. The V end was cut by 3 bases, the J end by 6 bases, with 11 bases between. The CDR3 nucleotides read TGTGCCAGCAGTTTGGCAGCCGGGCATGGCTACACCTTC. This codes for CASSLAAGHGYTF.

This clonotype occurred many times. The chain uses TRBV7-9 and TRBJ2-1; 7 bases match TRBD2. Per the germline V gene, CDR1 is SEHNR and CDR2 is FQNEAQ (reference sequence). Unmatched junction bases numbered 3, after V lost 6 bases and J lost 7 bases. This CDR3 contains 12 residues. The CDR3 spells CASSFSGNEQFF. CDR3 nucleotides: TGTGCCAGCAGTTTTAGCGGGAATGAGCAGTTCTTC.

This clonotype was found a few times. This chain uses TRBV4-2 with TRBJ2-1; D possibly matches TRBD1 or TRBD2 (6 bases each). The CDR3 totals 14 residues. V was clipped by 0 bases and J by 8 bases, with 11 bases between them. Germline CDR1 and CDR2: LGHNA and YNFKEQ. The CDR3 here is CASSQDRRGDEQFF. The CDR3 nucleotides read TGTGCCAGCAGCCAAGATCGAAGGGGGGATGAGCAGTTCTTC.

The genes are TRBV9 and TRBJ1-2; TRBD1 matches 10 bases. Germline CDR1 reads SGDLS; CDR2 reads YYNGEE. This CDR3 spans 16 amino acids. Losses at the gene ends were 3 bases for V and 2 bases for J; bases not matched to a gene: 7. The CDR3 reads CASSAGDRGKNYGYTF. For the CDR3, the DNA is TGTGCCAGCAGCGCGGGGGACAGGGGCAAGAACTATGGCTACACCTTC.

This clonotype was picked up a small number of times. CDR3 region: CASSPNRVFSGNTIYF. CDR3 bases: TGTGCCAGCAGTCCAAATCGGGTATTCTCTGGAAACACCATATATTTT. The gene calls are TRBV12-3 or TRBV12-4 and TRBJ1-3; no clear D. Trimming took off 5 bases at V and 0 bases at J, with 14 bases between the two ends. This CDR3 comprises 16 residues.

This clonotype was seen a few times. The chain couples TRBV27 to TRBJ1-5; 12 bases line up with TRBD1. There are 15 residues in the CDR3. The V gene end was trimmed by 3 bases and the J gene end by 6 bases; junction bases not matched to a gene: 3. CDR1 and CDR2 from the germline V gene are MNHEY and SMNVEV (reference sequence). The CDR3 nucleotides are TGTGCCAGCAGTTTGGGGACAGGGGGCGTTCAGCCCCAGCATTTT. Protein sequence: CASSLGTGGVQPQHF.

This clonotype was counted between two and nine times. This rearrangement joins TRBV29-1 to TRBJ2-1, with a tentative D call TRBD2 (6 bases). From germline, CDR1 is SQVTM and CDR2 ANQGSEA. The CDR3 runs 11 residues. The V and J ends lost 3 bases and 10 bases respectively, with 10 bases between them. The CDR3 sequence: CSVDGGREQFF. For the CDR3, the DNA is TGCAGCGTTGACGGGGGTCGGGAGCAGTTCTTC.

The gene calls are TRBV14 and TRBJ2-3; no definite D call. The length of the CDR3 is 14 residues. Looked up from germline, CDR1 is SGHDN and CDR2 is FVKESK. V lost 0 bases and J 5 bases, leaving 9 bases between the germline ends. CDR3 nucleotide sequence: TGTGCCAGCAGCCAAGAGGATGCCCAAGATACGCAGTATTTT. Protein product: CASSQEDAQDTQYF.

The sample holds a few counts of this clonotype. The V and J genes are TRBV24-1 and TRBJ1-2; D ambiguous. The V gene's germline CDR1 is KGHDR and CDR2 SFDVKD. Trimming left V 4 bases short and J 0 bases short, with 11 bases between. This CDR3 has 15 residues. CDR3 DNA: TGTGCCACCAGTGACCCGACCGTAGCTAACTATGGCTACACCTTC. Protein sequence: CATSDPTVANYGYTF.

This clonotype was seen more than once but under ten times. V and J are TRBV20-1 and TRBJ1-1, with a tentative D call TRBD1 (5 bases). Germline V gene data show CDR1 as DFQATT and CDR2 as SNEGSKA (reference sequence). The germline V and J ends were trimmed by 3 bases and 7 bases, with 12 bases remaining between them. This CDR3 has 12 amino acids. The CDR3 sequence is CSAREQALEAFF. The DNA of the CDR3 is TGCAGTGCTAGGGAACAGGCCCTTGAAGCTTTCTTT.

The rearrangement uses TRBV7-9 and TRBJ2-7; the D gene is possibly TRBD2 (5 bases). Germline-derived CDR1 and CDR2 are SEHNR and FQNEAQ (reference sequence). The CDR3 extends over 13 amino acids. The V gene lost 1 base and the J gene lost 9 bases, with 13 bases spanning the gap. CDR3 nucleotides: TGTGCCAGCAGCTTAGTGGACTCCCCAGGGCAGTACTTC. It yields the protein CASSLVDSPGQYF.

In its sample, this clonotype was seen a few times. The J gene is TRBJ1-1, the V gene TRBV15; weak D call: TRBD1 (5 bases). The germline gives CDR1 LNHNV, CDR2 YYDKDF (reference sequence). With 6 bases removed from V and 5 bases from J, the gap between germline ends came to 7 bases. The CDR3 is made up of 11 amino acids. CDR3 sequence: CATSWGTEAFF. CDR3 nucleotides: TGTGCCACCAGTTGGGGGACTGAAGCTTTCTTT.

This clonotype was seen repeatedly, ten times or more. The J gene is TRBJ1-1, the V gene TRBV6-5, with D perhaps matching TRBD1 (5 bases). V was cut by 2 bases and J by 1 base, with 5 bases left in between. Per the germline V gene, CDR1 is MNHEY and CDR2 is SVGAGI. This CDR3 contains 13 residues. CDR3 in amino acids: CASSYRGNTEAFF. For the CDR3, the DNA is TGTGCCAGCAGTTACAGGGGGAACACTGAAGCTTTCTTT.

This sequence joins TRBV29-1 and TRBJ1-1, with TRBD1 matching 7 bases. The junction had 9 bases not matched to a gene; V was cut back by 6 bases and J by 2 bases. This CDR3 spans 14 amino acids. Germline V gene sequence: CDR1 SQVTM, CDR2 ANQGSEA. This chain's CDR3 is CSVRQGGFNTEAFF. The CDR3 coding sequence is TGCAGCGTCCGACAGGGAGGGTTCAACACTGAAGCTTTCTTT.

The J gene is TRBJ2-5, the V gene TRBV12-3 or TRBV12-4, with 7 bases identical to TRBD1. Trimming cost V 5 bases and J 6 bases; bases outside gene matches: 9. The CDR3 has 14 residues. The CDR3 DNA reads TGTGCCAGCAGTCCCCCCGACAGGGAACAGACCCAGTACTTC. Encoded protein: CASSPPDREQTQYF.

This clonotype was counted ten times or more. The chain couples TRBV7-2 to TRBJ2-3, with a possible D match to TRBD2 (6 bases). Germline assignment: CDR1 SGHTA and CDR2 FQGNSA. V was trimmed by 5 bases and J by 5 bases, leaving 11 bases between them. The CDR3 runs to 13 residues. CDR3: CASSLGRGDTQYF. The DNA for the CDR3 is TGTGCCAGCAGCCTGGGGCGGGGAGATACGCAGTATTTT.

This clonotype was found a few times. DNA for the CDR3: TGTGCCAGCAGCCACACAAGGGGGGGCGTTTCCGTCAGCAATCAGCCCCAGCATTTT. It specifies CASSHTRGGVSVSNQPQHF. This chain connects TRBV12-3 or TRBV12-4 to TRBJ1-5, with a possible D match to TRBD1 (6 bases). The CDR3 totals 19 residues. Trimming shortened V by 6 bases and J by 1 base, and 25 bases separated the two germline ends.

This CDR3 reads CASRDQGNYGYTF. As DNA, the CDR3 is TGTGCCAGTAGGGACCAGGGGAACTATGGCTACACCTTC. The rearrangement links TRBV19 to TRBJ1-2, with D maybe TRBD1 (6 bases). CDR1 is LNHDA, CDR2 SQIVND, per germline (reference sequence). This CDR3 contains 13 residues. Deletions cut 6 bases from V and 2 bases from J, with 10 bases between.

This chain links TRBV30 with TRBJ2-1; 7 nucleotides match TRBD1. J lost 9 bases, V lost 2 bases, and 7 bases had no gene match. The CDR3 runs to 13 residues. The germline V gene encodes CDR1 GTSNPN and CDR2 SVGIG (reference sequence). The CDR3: CAWSSFSGGEQFF. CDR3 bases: TGTGCCTGGAGTTCCTTTTCAGGGGGTGAGCAGTTCTTC.

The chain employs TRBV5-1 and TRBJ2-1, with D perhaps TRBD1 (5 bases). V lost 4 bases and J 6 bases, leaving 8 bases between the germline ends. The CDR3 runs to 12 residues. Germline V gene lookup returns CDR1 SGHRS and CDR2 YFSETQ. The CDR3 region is CASSIQGNEQFF. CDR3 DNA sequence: TGCGCCAGCAGCATCCAGGGCAATGAGCAGTTCTTC.

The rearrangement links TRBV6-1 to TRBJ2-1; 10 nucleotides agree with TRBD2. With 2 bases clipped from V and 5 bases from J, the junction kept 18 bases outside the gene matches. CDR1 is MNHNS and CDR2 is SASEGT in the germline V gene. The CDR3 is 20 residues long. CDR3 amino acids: CASSEFLGGTSGAKDNEQFF. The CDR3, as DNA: TGTGCCAGCAGTGAATTTTTAGGTGGTACTAGCGGGGCAAAGGACAATGAGCAGTTCTTC.

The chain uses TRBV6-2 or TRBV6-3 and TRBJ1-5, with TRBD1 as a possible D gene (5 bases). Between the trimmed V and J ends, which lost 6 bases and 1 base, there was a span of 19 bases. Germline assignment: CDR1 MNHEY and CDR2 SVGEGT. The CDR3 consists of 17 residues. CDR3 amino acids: CASRPQEWRGSNQPQHF. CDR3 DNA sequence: TGTGCCAGCAGACCCCAGGAATGGAGGGGAAGCAATCAGCCCCAGCATTTT.

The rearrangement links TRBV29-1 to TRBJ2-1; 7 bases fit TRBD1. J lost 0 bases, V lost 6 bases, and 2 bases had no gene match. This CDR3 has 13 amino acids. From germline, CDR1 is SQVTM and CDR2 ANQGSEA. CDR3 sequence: CSVRDSSYNEQFF. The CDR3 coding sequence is TGCAGCGTAAGGGACAGCTCCTACAATGAGCAGTTCTTC.

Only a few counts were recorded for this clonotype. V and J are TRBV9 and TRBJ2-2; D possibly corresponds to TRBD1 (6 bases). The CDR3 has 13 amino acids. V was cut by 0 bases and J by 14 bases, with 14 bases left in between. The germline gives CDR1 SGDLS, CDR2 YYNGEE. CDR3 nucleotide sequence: TGTGCCAGCAGCGTAGGGGACACGAATTTTCTGTTTTTT. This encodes CASSVGDTNFLFF.

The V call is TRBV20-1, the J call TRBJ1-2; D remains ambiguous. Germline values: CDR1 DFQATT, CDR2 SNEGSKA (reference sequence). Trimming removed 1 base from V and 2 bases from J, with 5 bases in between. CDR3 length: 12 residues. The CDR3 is CSARVTNYGYTF. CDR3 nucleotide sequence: TGCAGTGCTAGAGTAACGAACTATGGCTACACCTTC.

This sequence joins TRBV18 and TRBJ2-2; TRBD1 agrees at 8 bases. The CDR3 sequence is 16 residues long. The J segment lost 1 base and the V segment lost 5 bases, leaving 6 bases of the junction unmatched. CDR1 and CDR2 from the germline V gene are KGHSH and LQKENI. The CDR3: CASSTPTGENTGELFF. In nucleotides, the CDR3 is TGTGCCAGCTCAACCCCGACAGGGGAGAACACCGGGGAGCTGTTTTTT.

The CDR3 here is CASSTGSWGYTF. CDR3 nucleotide sequence: TGTGCCAGCTCAACAGGATCGTGGGGCTACACCTTC. V and J are TRBV21-1 and TRBJ1-2; the D call TRBD1 from the table was never checked on the DNA. TRBV21-1 is a documented pseudogene. The CDR3 sequence is 12 residues long.

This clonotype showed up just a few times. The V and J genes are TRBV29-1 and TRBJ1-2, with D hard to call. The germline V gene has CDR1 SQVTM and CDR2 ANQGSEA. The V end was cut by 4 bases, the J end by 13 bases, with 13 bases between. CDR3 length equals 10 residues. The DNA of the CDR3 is TGCAGCGTTGGCTGGGATGCACGCACCTTC. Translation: CSVGWDARTF.

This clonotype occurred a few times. The CDR3 region has the DNA TGTGCCAGCACCTCCACCTTCGAGGGGGTACAAGCTTTCTTT. It encodes CASTSTFEGVQAFF. The gene calls are TRBV28 and TRBJ1-1, with D possibly TRBD1 on 6 matching bases. Trimming left V 7 bases short and J 9 bases short, with 21 bases between. Germline V lookup: CDR1 MDHEN, CDR2 SYDVKM. This CDR3 has 14 amino acids.